Below, one T cell receptor (beta chain) is given with its context. Its antigen is unidentified. The sample is drawn from a study of OX40 agonist ivuxolimab in advanced cancers. The wider study: From roughly 20 to 85 years was the age range, with a mean of 60 years, and approximately 84% were male. Study-level findings and limits: At doses 0.1 to 3.0 mg/kg, CD4+ and CD8+ clones expanded.

Germline CDR1 reads SGHTA; CDR2 reads FQGTGA. The length of the CDR3 is 13 residues. Trimming took off 3 bases at V and 6 bases at J, with 10 bases between the two ends. Sequenced by immunoSEQ multiplex PCR; TCRdb stores in-frame clones only, minus some. Altogether 73,000 or so clones are present, about 80% being singletons, with the ten largest covering around 2.4%. The V and J genes are TRBV7-3 and TRBJ2-3; D possibly corresponds to TRBD1 (6 bases). The source is an adult with an advanced solid tumor such as melanoma, head and neck, liver or kidney cancer. Here the sequenced sample was CD4+ or CD8+ T cells sorted from blood, taken in a trial of the OX40 agonist ivuxolimab. DNA of the CDR3: TGTGCCAGCAGCTTCCAGGGGACCGATACGCAGTATTTT. Encoded protein: CASSFQGTDTQYF.